What follows is one T cell receptor beta chain and its context. This sample was taken from a study of blood T cells in healthy people across ages. This CDR3 spans 17 amino acids. Germline values: CDR1 KGHDR, CDR2 SFDVKD. Losses at the gene ends were 5 bases for V and 5 bases for J; bases not matched to a gene: 15. A second PCR of about 7 to 11 cycles used a sample-barcoded 5' primer and a J-beta primer mix. Via MiXCR, TCRdb re-called the 5' RACE reads, giving one row per CDR3 protein. The sample has 1,800,000 or so distinct CDR3 sequences; about two fifths are singletons. The authors drew ten milliliters of peripheral blood from each donor.

The chain couples TRBV24-1 to TRBJ2-5, with TRBD1 matching 8 bases. This receptor was taken from a human donor in good health. Material: blood. CDR3 region: CATSVGGQAHPGETQYF. CDR3 nucleotide sequence: TGTGCCACCAGTGTTGGGGGACAGGCCCACCCGGGCGAGACCCAGTACTTC.